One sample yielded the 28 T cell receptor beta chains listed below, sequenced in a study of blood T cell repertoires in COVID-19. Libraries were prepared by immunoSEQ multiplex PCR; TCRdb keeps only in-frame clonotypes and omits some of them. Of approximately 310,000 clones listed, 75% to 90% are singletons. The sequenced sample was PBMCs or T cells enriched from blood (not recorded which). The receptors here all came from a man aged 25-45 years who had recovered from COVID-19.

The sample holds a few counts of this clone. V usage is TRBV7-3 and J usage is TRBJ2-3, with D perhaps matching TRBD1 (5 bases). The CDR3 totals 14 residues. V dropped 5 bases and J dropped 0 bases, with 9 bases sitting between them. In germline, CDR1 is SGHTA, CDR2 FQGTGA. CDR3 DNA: TGTGCCAGCAGCCTGCGACAGAGCACAGATACGCAGTATTTT. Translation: CASSLRQSTDTQYF.

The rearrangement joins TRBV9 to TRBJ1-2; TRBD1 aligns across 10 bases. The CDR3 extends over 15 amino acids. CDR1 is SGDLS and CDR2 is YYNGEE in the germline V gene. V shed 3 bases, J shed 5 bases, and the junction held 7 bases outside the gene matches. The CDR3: CASSAEDRGQYGYTF. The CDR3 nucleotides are TGTGCCAGCAGCGCAGAAGACAGGGGGCAATATGGCTACACCTTC.

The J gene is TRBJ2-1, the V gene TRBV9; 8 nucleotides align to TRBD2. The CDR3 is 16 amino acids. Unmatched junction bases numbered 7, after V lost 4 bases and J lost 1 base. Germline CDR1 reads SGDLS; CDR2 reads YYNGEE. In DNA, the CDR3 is TGTGCCAGCAGCCCTAGACTAGCGAGGTCCTACAATGAGCAGTTCTTC. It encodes CASSPRLARSYNEQFF. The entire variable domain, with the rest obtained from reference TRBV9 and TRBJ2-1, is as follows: DSGVTQTPKHLITATGQRVTLRCSPRSGDLSVYWYQQSLDQGLQFLIQYYNGEERAKGNILERFSAQQFPDLHSELNLSSLELGDSALYFCASSPRLARSYNEQFFGPGTRLTVL.

The CDR3, as DNA: TGTGCCAGCAGTACCTTGGGGGGGGGTTCACCCCTCCACTTT. The encoded protein is CASSTLGGGSPLHF. The rearrangement links TRBV27 to TRBJ1-6; D might be TRBD1 (5 bases). Trimming shortened V by 5 bases and J by 9 bases, and 14 bases separated the two germline ends. Germline lookup yields CDR1 MNHEY and CDR2 SMNVEV (reference sequence). This CDR3 comprises 14 residues.

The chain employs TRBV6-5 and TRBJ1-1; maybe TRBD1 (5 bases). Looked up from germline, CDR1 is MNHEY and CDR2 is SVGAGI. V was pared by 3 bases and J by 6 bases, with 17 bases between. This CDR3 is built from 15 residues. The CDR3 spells CASSYAGGSGSEAFF. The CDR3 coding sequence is TGTGCCAGCAGTTATGCGGGGGGGTCAGGCTCTGAAGCTTTCTTT.

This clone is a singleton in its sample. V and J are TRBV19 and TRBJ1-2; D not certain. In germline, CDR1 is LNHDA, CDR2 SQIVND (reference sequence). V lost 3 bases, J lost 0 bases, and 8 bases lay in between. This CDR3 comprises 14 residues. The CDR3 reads CASSIGRSNYGYTF. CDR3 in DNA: TGTGCCAGTAGTATTGGCAGGTCTAACTATGGCTACACCTTC.

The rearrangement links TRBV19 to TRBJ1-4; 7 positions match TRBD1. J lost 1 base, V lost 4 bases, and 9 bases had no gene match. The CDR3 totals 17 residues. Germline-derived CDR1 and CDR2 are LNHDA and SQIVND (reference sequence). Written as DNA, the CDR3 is TGTGCCAGTAGTACCCCGACAGGGCGGCTAACTAATGAAAAACTGTTTTTT. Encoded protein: CASSTPTGRLTNEKLFF.

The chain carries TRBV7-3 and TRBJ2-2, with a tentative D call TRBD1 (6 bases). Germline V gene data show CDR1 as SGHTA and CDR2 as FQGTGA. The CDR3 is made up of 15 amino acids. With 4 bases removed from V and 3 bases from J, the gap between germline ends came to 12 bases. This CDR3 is CASSSLHRDTGELFF. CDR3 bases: TGTGCCAGCAGCTCACTCCACAGGGACACCGGGGAGCTGTTTTTT.

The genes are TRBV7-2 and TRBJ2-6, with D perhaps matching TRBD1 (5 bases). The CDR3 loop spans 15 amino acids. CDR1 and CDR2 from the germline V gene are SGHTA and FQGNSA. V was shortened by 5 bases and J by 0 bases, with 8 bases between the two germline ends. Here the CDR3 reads CASSRQLSGANVLTF. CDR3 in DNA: TGTGCCAGCAGCAGACAGCTCTCTGGGGCCAACGTCCTGACTTTC.

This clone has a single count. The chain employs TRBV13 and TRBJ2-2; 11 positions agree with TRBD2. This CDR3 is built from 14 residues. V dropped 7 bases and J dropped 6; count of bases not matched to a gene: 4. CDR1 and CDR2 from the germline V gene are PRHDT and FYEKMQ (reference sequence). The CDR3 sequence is CASNGLAGSGELFF. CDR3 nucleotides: TGTGCCAGCAATGGACTAGCGGGTTCCGGGGAGCTGTTTTTT.

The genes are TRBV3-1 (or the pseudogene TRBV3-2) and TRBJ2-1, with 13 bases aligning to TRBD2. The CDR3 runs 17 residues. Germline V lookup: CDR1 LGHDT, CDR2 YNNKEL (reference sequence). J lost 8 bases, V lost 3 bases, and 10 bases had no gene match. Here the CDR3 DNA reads TGTGCCAGCAGCCATGCAACGGGACTAGCGGGGTCGGATGAGCAGTTCTTC. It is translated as CASSHATGLAGSDEQFF.

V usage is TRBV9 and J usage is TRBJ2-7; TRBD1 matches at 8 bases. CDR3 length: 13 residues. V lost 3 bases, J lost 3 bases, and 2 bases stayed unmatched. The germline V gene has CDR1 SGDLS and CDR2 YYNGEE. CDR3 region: CASSAGQVYEQYF. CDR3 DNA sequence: TGTGCCAGCAGCGCGGGACAGGTCTACGAGCAGTACTTC.

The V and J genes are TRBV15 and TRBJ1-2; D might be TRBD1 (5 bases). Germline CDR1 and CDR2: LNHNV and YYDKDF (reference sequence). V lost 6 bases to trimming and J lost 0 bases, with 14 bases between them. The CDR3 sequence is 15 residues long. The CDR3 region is CATRGPRQTNYGYTF. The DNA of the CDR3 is TGTGCCACCAGGGGCCCACGACAGACTAACTATGGCTACACCTTC.

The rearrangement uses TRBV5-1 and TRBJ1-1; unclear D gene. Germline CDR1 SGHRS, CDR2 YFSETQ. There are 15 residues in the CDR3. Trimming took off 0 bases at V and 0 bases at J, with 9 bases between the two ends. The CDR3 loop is CASSLVEGMNTEAFF. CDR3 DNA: TGCGCCAGCAGCTTGGTTGAGGGCATGAACACTGAAGCTTTCTTT.

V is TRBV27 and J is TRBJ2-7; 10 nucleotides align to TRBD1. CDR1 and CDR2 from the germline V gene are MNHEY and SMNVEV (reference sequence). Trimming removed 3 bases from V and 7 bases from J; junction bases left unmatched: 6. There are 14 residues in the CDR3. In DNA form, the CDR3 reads TGTGCCAGCAGTTTGGACAGGGGGTTTGGAGAGCAGTACTTC. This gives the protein CASSLDRGFGEQYF.

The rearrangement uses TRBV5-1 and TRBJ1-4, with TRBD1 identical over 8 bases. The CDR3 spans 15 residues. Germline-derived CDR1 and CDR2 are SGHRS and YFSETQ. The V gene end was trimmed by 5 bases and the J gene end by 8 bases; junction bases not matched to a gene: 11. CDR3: CASSIGQGTPEKLFF. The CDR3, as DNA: TGCGCCAGCAGTATTGGACAGGGAACCCCCGAAAAACTGTTTTTT.

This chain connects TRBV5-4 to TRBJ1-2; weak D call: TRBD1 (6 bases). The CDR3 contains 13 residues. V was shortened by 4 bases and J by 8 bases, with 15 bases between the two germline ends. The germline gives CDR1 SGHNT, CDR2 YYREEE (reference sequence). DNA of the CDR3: TGTGCCAGCAGCCTCACCGGGACACTAGGCTACACCTTC. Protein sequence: CASSLTGTLGYTF. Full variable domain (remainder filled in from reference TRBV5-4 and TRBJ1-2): ETGVTQSPTHLIKTRGQQVTLRCSSQSGHNTVSWYQQALGQGPQFIFQYYREEENGRGNFPPRFSGLQFPNYSSELNVNALELDDSALYLCASSLTGTLGYTFGSGTRLTVV.

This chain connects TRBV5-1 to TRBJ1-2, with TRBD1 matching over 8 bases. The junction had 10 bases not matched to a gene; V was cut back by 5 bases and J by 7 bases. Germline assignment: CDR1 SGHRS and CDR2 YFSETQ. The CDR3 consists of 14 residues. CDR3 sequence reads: CASRYYQGAAGYTF. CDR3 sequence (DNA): TGCGCCAGCAGATATTACCAGGGGGCGGCTGGCTACACCTTC.

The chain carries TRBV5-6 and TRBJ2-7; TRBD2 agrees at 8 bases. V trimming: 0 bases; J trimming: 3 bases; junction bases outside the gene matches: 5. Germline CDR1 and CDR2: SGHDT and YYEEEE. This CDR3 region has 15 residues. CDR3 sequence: CASSLEIAGSYEQYF. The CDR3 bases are TGTGCCAGCAGCTTGGAAATAGCGGGGAGCTACGAGCAGTACTTC.

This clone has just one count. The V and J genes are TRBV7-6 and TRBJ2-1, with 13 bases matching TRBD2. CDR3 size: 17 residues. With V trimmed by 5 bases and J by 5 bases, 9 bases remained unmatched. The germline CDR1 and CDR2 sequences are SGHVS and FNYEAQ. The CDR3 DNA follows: TGTGCCAGCAGCCCTTTACTAGCGGGGGGGAGGGACAATGAGCAGTTCTTC. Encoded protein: CASSPLLAGGRDNEQFF.

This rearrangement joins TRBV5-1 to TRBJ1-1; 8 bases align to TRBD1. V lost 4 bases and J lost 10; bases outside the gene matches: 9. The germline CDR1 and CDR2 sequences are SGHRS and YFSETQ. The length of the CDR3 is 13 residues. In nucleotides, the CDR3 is TGCGCCAGCAGCGTGGACAGGGCAAGGACAGCTTTCTTT. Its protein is CASSVDRARTAFF.

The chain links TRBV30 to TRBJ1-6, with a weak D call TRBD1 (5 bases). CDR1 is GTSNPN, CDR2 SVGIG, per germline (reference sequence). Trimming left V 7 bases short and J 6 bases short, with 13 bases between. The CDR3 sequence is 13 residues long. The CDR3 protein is CASLGQSNSPLHF. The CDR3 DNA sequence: TGTGCCTCGCTGGGGCAGAGTAATTCACCCCTCCACTTT.

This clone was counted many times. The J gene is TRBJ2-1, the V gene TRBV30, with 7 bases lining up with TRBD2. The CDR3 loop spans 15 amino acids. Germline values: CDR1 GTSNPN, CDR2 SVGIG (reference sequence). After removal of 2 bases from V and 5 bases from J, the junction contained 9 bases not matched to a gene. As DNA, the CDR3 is TGTGCCTGGAGTTTATCAGCGGGGCCTAACAATGAGCAGTTCTTC. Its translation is CAWSLSAGPNNEQFF.

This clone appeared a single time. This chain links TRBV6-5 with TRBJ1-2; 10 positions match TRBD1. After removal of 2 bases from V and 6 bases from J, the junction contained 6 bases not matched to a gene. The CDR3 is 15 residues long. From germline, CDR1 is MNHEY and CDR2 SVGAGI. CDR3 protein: CASSYRDRGHDGYTF. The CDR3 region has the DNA TGTGCCAGCAGTTACCGCGACAGGGGGCATGATGGCTACACCTTC.

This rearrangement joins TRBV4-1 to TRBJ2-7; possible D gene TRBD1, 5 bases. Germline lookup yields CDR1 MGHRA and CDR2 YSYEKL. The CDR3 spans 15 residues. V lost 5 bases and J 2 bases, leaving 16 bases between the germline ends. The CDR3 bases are TGCGCCAGCAGCGACTTATTGGACAACCCCTACGAGCAGTACTTC. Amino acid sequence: CASSDLLDNPYEQYF.

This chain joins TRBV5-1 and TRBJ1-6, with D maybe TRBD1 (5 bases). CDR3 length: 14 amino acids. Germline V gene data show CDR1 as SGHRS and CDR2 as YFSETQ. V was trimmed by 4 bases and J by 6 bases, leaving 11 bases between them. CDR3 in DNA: TGCGCCAGCAGCCTGCCAGGGCGTAATTCACCCCTCCACTTT. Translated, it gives CASSLPGRNSPLHF.

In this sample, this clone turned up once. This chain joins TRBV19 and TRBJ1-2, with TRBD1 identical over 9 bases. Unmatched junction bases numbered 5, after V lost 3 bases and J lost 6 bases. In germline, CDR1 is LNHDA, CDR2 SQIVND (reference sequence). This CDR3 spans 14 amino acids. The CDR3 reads CASSIDRGSDGYTF. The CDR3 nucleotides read TGTGCCAGTAGTATCGACAGGGGGTCGGATGGCTACACCTTC.

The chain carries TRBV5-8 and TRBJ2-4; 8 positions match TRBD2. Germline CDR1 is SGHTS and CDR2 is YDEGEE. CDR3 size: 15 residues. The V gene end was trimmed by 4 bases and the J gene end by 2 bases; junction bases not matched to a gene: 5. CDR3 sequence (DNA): TGTGCCAGCAGCCCGGAGCGGGGGACCAAAAACATTCAGTACTTC. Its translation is CASSPERGTKNIQYF.